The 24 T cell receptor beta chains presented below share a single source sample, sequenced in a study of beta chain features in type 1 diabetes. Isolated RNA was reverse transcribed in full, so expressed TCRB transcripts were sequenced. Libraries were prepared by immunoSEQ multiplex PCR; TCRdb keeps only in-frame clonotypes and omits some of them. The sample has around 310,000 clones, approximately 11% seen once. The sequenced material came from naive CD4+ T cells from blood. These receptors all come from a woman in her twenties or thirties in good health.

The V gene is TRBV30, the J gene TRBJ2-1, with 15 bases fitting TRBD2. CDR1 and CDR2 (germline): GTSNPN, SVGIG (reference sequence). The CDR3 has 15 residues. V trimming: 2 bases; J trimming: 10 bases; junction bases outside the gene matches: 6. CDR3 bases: TGTGCCTGGAGTCCATGGACTAGCGGGAGGGGGGAGCAGTTCTTC. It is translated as CAWSPWTSGRGEQFF. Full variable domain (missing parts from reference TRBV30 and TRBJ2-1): SQTIHQWPATLVQPVGSPLSLECTVEGTSNPNLYWYRQAAGRGLQLLFYSVGIGQISSEVPQNLSASRPQDRQFILSSKKLLLSDSGFYLCAWSPWTSGRGEQFFGPGTRLTVL.

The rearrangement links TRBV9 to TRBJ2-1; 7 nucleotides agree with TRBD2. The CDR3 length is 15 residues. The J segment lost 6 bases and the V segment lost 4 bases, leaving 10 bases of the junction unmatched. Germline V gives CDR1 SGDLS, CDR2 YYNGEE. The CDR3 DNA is TGTGCCAGCAGCTCAAGACTAGCAACCCCCAATGAGCAGTTCTTC. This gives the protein CASSSRLATPNEQFF.

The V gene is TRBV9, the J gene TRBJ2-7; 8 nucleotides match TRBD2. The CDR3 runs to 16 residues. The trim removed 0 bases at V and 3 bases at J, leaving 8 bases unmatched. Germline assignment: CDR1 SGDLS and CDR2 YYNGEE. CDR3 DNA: TGTGCCAGCAGCGTAGACTTGGCGGGAGGTTACTACGAGCAGTACTTC. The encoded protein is CASSVDLAGGYYEQYF.

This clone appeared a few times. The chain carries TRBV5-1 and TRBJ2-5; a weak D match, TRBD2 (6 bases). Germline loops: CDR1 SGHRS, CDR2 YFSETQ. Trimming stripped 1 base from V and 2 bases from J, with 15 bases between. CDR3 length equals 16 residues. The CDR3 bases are TGCGCCAGCAGCTTGAGCAGCGGAGGGTTACAAGAGACCCAGTACTTC. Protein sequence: CASSLSSGGLQETQYF.

The chain's CDR3 is CASSRDEIPGQGAYEQYF. Here the CDR3 DNA reads TGTGCCAGCAGCAGAGATGAAATCCCGGGACAGGGGGCCTACGAGCAGTACTTC. The chain is built from TRBV21-1 and TRBJ2-7; the table assigns TRBD1, which was not confirmed against the DNA. TRBV21-1 is tagged as a pseudogene. This CDR3 region has 18 residues.

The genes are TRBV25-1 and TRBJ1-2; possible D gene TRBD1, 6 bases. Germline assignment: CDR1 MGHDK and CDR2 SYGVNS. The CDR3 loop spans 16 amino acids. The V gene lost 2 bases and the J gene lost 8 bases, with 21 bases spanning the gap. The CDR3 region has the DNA TGTGCCAGCAGTGAAGGCCCCGTGACAGGACATTGGGGCTACACCTTC. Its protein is CASSEGPVTGHWGYTF.

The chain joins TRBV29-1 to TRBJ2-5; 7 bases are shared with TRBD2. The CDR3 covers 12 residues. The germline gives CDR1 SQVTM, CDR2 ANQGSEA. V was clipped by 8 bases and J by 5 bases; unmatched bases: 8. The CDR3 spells CSTRGGSETQYF. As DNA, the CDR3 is TGCAGCACCCGCGGGGGATCGGAGACCCAGTACTTC.

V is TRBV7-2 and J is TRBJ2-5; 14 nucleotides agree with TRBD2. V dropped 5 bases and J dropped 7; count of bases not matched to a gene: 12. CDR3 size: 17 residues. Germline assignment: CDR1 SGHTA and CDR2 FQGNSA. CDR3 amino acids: CASSAQTSGRALGTQYF. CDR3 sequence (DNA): TGTGCCAGCAGCGCCCAGACTAGCGGGAGGGCCTTAGGGACCCAGTACTTC.

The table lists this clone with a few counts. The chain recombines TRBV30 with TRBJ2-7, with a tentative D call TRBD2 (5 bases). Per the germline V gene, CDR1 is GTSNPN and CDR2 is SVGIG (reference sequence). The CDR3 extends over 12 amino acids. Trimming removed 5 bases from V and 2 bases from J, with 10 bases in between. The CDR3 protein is CAWEEGPYEQYF. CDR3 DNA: TGTGCCTGGGAAGAGGGTCCCTACGAGCAGTACTTC.

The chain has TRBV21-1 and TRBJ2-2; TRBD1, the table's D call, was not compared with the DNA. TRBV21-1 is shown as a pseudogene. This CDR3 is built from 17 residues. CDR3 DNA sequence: TGTGCCAGCAGGCGGCCGGGACAGGGGAAAAACACCGGGGAGCTGTTTTTT. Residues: CASRRPGQGKNTGELFF.

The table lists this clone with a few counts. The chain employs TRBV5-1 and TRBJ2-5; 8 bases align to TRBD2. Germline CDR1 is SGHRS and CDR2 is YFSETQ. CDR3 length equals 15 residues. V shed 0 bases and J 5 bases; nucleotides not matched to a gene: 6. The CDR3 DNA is TGCGCCAGCAGCTTGGTGGGACTAGAAAAGGAGACCCAGTACTTC. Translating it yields CASSLVGLEKETQYF.

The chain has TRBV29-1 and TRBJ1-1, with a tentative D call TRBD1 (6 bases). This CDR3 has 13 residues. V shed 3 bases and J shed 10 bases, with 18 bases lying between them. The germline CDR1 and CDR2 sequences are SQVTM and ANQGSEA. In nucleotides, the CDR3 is TGCAGCGTTGATCTGGAAACAGGGCGGCGAGCTTTCTTT. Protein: CSVDLETGRRAFF.

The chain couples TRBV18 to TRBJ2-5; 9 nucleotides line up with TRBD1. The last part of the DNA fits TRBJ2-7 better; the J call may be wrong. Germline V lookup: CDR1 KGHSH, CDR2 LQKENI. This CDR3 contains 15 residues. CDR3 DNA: TGTGCCAGCTCACCACCGGGACAGGGCGCCTACGAGCAGTACTTC. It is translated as CASSPPGQGAYEQYF.

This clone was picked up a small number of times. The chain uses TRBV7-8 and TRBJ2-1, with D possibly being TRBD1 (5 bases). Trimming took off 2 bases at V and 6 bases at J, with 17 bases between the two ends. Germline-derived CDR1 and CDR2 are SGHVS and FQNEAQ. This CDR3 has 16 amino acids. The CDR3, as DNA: TGTGCCAGCAGCTTATTGGGGCTAGAGACGTCCAATGAGCAGTTCTTC. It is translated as CASSLLGLETSNEQFF.

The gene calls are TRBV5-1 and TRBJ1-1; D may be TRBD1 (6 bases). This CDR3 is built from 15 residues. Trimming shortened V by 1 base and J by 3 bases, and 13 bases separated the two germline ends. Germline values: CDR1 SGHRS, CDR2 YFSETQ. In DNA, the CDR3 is TGCGCCAGCAGCTTGACAGGGATGAGGCACACTGAAGCTTTCTTT. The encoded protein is CASSLTGMRHTEAFF.

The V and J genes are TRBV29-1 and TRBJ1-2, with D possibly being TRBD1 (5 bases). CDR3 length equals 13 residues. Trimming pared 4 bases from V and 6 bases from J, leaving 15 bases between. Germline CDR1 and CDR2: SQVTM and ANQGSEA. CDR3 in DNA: TGCAGCGTTGGGGGCTGGAGTGGGGATGGCTACACCTTC. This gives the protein CSVGGWSGDGYTF.

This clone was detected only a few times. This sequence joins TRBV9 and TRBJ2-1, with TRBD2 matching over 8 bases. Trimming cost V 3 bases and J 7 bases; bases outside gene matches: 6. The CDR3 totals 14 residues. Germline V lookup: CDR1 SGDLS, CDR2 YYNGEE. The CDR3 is CASSATGGGNEQFF. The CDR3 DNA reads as TGTGCCAGCAGCGCAACGGGAGGGGGGAATGAGCAGTTCTTC.

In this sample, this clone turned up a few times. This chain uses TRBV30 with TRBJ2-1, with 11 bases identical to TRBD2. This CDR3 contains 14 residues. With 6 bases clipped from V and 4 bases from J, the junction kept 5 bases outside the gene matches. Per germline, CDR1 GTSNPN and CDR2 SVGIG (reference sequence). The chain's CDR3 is CACLAGGRYNEQFF. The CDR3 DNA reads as TGTGCCTGTTTAGCGGGAGGGCGTTACAATGAGCAGTTCTTC.

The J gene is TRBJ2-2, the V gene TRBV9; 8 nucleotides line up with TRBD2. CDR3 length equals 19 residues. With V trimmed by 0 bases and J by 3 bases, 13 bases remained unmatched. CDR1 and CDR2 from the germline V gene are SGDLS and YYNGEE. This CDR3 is CASSVDTRGRLAYTGELFF. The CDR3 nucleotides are TGTGCCAGCAGCGTAGATACGAGGGGGAGACTAGCGTACACCGGGGAGCTGTTTTTT.

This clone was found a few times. The CDR3 is CASSGSWGMNTEAFF. The CDR3 DNA reads as TGTGCCAGCAGCGGCTCATGGGGCATGAACACTGAAGCTTTCTTT. The gene calls are TRBV5-6 and TRBJ1-1; maybe TRBD1 (5 bases). CDR1 SGHDT and CDR2 YYEEEE come from the germline V gene. There are 15 residues in the CDR3. Trimming shortened V by 4 bases and J by 0 bases, and 13 bases separated the two germline ends.

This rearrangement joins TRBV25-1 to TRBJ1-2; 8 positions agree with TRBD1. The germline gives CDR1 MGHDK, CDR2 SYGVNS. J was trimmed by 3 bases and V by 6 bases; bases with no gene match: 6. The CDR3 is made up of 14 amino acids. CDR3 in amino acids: CASRKQGADYGYTF. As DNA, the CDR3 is TGTGCCAGCAGAAAGCAGGGGGCGGACTATGGCTACACCTTC.

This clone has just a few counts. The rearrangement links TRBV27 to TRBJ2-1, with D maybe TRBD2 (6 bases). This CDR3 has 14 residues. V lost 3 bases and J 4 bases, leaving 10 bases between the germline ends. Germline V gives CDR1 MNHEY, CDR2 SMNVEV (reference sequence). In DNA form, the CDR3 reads TGTGCCAGCAGTTTCGAGGCGGGGTACAATGAGCAGTTCTTC. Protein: CASSFEAGYNEQFF.

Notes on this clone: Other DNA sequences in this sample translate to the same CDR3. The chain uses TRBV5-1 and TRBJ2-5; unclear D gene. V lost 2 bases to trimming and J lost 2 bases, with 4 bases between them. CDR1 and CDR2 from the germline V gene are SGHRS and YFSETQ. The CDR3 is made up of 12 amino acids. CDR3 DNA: TGCGCCAGCAGCTTCCCTCAAGAGACCCAGTACTTC. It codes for CASSFPQETQYF.

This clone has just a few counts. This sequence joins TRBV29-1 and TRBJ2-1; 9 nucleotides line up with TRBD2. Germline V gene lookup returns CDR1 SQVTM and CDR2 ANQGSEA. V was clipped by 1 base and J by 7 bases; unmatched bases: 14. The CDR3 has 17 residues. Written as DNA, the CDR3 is TGCAGCGTTGAAGGGGCCAGCGGGAGGCCTCTTTCGAATGAGCAGTTCTTC. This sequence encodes CSVEGASGRPLSNEQFF.